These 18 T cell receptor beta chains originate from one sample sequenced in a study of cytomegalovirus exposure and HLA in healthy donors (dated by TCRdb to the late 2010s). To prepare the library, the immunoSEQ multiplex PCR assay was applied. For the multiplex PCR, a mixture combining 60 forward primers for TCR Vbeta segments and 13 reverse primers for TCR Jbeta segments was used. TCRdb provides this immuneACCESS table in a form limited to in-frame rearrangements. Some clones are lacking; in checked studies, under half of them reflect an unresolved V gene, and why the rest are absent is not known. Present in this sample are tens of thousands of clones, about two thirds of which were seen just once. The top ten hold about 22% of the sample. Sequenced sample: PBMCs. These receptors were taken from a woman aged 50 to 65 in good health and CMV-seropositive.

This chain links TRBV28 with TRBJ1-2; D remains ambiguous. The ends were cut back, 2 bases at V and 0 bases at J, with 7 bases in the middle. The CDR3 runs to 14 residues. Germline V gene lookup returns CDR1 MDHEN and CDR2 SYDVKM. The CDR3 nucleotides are TGTGCCAGCAGTTTAATCAGGACTAACTATGGCTACACCTTC. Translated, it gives CASSLIRTNYGYTF.

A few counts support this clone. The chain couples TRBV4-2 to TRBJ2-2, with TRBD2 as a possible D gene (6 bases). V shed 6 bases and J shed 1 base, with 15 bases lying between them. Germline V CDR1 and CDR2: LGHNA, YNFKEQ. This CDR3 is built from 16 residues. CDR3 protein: CASRRTGAENTGELFF. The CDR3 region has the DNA TGTGCCAGCAGGAGGACGGGAGCGGAGAACACCGGGGAGCTGTTTTTT.

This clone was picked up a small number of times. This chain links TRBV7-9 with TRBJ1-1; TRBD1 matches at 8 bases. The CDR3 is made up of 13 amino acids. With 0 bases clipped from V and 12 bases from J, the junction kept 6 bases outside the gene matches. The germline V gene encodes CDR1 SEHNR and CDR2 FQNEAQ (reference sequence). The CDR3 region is CASSLAPDRATFF. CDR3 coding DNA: TGTGCCAGCAGCTTAGCCCCGGACAGGGCAACTTTCTTT. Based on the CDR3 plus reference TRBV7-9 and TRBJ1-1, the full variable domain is DTGVSQNPRHKITKRGQNVTFRCDPISEHNRLYWYRQTLGQGPEFLTYFQNEAQLEKSRLLSDRFSAERPKGSFSTLEIQRTEQGDSAMYLCASSLAPDRATFFGQGTRLTVV.

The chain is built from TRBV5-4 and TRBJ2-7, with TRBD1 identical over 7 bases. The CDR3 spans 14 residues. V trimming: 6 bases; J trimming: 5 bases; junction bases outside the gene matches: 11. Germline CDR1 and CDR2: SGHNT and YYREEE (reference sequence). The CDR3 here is CASTLDRSSHEQYF. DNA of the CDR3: TGTGCCAGCACCCTGGACAGGTCGTCTCACGAGCAGTACTTC.

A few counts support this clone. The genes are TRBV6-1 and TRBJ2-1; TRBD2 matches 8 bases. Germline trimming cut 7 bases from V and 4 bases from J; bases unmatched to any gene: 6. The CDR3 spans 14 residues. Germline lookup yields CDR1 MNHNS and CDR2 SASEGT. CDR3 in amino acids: CASIGGGSYNEQFF. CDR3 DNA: TGTGCCAGCATTGGCGGGGGGTCATACAATGAGCAGTTCTTC.

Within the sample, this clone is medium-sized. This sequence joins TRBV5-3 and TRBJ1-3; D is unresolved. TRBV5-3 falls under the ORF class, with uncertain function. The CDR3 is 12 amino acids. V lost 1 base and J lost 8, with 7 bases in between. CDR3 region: CARSLYRDTIYF. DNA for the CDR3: TGTGCCAGAAGCTTGTACAGAGACACCATATATTTT.

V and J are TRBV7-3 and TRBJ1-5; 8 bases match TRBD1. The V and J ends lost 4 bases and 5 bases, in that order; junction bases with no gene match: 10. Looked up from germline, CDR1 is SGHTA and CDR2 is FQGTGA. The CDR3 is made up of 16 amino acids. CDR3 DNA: TGTGCCAGCAGCTCCTGGACAGGGATAGAGCATCAGCCCCAGCATTTT. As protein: CASSSWTGIEHQPQHF.

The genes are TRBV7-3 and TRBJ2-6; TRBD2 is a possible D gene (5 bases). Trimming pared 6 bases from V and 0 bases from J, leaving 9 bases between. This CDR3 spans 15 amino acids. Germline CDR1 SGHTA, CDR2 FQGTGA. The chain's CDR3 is CASRGEGSGANVLTF. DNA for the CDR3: TGTGCCAGCAGGGGAGAGGGCTCTGGGGCCAACGTCCTGACTTTC.

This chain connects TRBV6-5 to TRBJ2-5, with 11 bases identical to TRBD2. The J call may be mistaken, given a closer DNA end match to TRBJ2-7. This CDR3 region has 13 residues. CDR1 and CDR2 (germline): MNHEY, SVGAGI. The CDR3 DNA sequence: TGTGCCAGCAGGGCTAGCGGGGGGCTCGAGCAGTACTTC. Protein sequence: CASRASGGLEQYF.

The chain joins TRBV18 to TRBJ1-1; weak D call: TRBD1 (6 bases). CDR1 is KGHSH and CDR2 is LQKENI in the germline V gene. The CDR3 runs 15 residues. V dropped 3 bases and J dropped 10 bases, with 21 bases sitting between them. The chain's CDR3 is CASSPEVGGFRGAFF. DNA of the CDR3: TGTGCCAGCTCACCGGAAGTCGGTGGGTTCAGGGGAGCTTTCTTT. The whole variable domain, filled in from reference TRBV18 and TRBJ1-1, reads NAGVMQNPRHLVRRRGQEARLRCSPMKGHSHVYWYRQLPEEGLKFMVYLQKENIIDESGMPKERFSAEFPKEGPSILRIQQVVRGDSAAYFCASSPEVGGFRGAFFGQGTRLTVV.

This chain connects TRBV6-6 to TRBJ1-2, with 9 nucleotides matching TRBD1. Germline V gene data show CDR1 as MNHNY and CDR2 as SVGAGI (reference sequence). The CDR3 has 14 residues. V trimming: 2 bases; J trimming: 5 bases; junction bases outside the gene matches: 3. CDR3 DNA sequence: TGTGCCAGCAGTTACCTGGGACAGGGTTATGGCTACACCTTC. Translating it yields CASSYLGQGYGYTF.

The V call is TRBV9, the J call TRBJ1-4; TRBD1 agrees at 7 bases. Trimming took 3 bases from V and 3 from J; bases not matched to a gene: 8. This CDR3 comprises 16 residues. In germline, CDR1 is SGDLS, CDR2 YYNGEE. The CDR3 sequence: CASSASRGGSNEKLFF. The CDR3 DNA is TGTGCCAGCAGCGCCAGCAGAGGGGGCTCTAATGAAAAACTGTTTTTT.

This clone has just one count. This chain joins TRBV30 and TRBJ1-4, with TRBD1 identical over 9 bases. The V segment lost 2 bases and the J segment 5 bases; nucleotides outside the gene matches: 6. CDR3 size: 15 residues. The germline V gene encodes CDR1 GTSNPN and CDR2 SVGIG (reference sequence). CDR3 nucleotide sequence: TGTGCCTGGAGTAAGGCCGGGACAGGGAATGAAAAACTGTTTTTT. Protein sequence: CAWSKAGTGNEKLFF.

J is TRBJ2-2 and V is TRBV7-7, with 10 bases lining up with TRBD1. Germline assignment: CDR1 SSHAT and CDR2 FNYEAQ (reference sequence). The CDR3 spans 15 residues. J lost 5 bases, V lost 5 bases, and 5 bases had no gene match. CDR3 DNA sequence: TGTGCCAGCAGCCCCGGGACAGGGGAGACCGGGGAGCTGTTTTTT. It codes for CASSPGTGETGELFF.

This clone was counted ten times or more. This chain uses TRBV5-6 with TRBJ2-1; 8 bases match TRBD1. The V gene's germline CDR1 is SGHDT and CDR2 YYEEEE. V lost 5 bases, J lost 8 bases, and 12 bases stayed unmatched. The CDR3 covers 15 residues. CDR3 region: CASSFRRDRPHEQFF. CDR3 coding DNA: TGTGCCAGCAGTTTCCGGAGGGACAGGCCCCATGAGCAGTTCTTC. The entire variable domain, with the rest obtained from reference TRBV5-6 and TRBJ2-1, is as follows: DAGVTQSPTHLIKTRGQQVTLRCSPKSGHDTVSWYQQALGQGPQFIFQYYEEEERQRGNFPDRFSGHQFPNYSSELNVNALLLGDSALYLCASSFRRDRPHEQFFGPGTRLTVL.

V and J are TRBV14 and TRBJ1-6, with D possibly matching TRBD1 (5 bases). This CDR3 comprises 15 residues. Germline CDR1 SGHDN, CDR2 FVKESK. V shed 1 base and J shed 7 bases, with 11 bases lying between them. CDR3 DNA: TGTGCCAGCAGCCAAGGGGGCAGGCTCAATTCACCCCTCCACTTT. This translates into CASSQGGRLNSPLHF.

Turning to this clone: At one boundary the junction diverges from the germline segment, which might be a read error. In DNA, the CDR3 is TGTGTCAGCAGTGAACGGCAGGTCAAAGATGAAGCTTTCTTT. Its translation is CVSSERQVKDEAFF. The rearrangement uses TRBV6-1 and TRBJ1-1; D is unresolved. Germline V gene data show CDR1 as MNHNS and CDR2 as SASEGT. This CDR3 has 14 residues.

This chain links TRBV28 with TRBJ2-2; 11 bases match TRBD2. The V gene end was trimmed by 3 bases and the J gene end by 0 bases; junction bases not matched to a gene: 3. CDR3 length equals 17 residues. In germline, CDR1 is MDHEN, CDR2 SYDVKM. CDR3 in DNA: TGTGCCAGCAGTTTTGTAGCGGGGGGGGCGAACACCGGGGAGCTGTTTTTT. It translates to CASSFVAGGANTGELFF.